This TCR beta chain was obtained from a study of regulatory T cells in long-lasting Graves disease. Regarding the study as a whole: Persistent disease preferred TRBV28, TRBJ1-2 and TRBJ2-5.

V was trimmed by 0 bases and J by 2 bases, leaving 9 bases between them. The length of the CDR3 is 15 residues. Germline lookup yields CDR1 SGDLS and CDR2 YYNGEE. Time point: newly diagnosed GD, antithyroid drugs for less than 3 months. From PBMCs, RNA was extracted and then used to make the TCR library. This clonotype was picked up many times. Antigen specificity is unknown. Relying on iRepertoire HTBI primers and Arm-PCR of CDR3 regions, the team built TCR beta libraries. TCRdb reprocessed the multiplex PCR reads with MiXCR, giving one entry per CDR3 protein. This table has some 340,000 distinct CDR3 sequences, about 10% appearing once. The sample also formed part of further work on T cells in Graves' hyperthyroidism and ophthalmopathy. That source adds: Lactation, pregnancy, other autoimmune disease or uncontrolled infection led to exclusion of patients. The HTBI primer set served for first-round RT-PCR of the TCR CDR3.

This chain joins TRBV9 and TRBJ1-3; possible D gene TRBD1, 5 bases. The receptor was derived from a woman aged 18-29 years with Graves disease. Sequenced material: peripheral blood mononuclear cells (PBMCs), taken at new diagnosis, from a patient treated with antithyroid drugs. The CDR3 spells CASSVGQGPGNTIYF. The CDR3, as DNA: TGTGCCAGCAGCGTAGGGCAGGGACCTGGAAACACCATATATTTT.